This entry lists 8 T cell receptor beta chains sequenced from one sample in a study of Tregs in tolerant kidney transplant recipients. Sequencing was performed with immunoSEQ multiplex PCR; in TCRdb, only in-frame clones are kept and a portion is missing. The table shows some 55,000 clones, with around 88% occurring only once. The sequenced sample was CD4+ T cells from blood. These receptors originate from a human donor in good health.

CDR3: CASSQGSQGSSGYGYTF. CDR3 nucleotides: TGCGCCAGCAGCCAAGGAAGTCAGGGGAGTAGCGGCTATGGCTACACCTTC. The V call is TRBV4-1, the J call TRBJ1-2, with D perhaps matching TRBD1 (6 bases). From germline, CDR1 is MGHRA and CDR2 YSYEKL. Trimming stripped 1 base from V and 4 bases from J, with 19 bases between. The CDR3 runs 17 residues.

The table lists this clone with a count of one. V is TRBV18 and J is TRBJ1-2; D is uncertain. This CDR3 is 15 amino acids long. Germline lookup yields CDR1 KGHSH and CDR2 LQKENI. The V end lost 3 bases, the J end lost 0 bases, and 11 bases lay between the germline ends. The CDR3 DNA reads TGTGCCAGCTCACCCAGTGGCGGATCTAACTATGGCTACACCTTC. Translating gives CASSPSGGSNYGYTF.

This chain connects TRBV5-6 to TRBJ2-4; D may correspond to TRBD1 or TRBD2 (5 bases each). The V end was cut by 5 bases, the J end by 0 bases, with 15 bases between. Germline V gives CDR1 SGHDT, CDR2 YYEEEE. The CDR3 totals 16 residues. CDR3 coding DNA: TGTGCCAGCAGTATGGGACGAACACTAGCCAAAAACATTCAGTACTTC. It is translated as CASSMGRTLAKNIQYF.

The V and J genes are TRBV28 and TRBJ2-7; D not resolved. The germline CDR1 and CDR2 sequences are MDHEN and SYDVKM. This CDR3 spans 14 amino acids. Trimming left V 2 bases short and J 5 bases short, with 13 bases between. CDR3 bases: TGTGCCAGCAGTTTACTCGTCCGCCGAGACGAGCAGTACTTC. It encodes CASSLLVRRDEQYF.

The chain carries TRBV7-3 and TRBJ2-1; 14 positions agree with TRBD2. The V and J ends lost 4 bases and 7 bases, in that order; junction bases with no gene match: 6. CDR3 size: 16 residues. CDR1 is SGHTA, CDR2 FQGTGA, per germline. The DNA of the CDR3 is TGTGCCAGCAGCTCCAGCCGACTAGCGGGAGGGAATGAGCAGTTCTTC. Amino acid sequence: CASSSSRLAGGNEQFF.

V and J are TRBV6-5 and TRBJ2-1; 7 bases line up with TRBD1. The CDR3 length is 12 residues. V gave up 9 bases and J gave up 4 bases; unmatched junction bases: 3. The germline V gene encodes CDR1 MNHEY and CDR2 SVGAGI. The CDR3 region is CASKTGYNEQFF. The DNA for the CDR3 is TGTGCCAGTAAGACAGGGTACAATGAGCAGTTCTTC.

This chain links TRBV2 with TRBJ2-3; possibly TRBD1 for D (5 bases). The CDR3 contains 14 residues. The germline V gene encodes CDR1 SNHLY and CDR2 FYNNEI. The V end lost 6 bases, the J end lost 3 bases, and 13 bases lay between the germline ends. CDR3 sequence reads: CASRNRLTTDTQYF. Written as DNA, the CDR3 is TGTGCCAGCAGGAACAGGTTAACGACAGATACGCAGTATTTT.

The CDR3 sequence is CAWSPKRQGAEAFF. The CDR3 nucleotides are TGTGCCTGGAGTCCCAAACGACAGGGGGCTGAAGCTTTCTTT. The rearrangement uses TRBV30 and TRBJ1-1; 9 bases line up with TRBD1. CDR1 is GTSNPN, CDR2 SVGIG, per germline (reference sequence). The CDR3 runs 14 residues. J gave up 6 bases and V 2 bases, and 7 bases lay outside the gene matches.